One and the same sample provided the 23 T cell receptor beta chains below, sequenced in a study of blood T cell repertoires in COVID-19. Generated by immunoSEQ multiplex PCR, the TCRdb table keeps only in-frame clones and is missing some. The sample lists about 140,000 clones, approximately 88% occurring once. The sample comprised peripheral blood. The origin of the receptors is a man aged 55 to 70 with active or convalescent COVID-19.

The chain combines TRBV6-1 with TRBJ1-3, with 7 bases aligning to TRBD1. The J segment lost 1 base and the V segment lost 1 base, leaving 4 bases of the junction unmatched. Germline V gene sequence: CDR1 MNHNS, CDR2 SASEGT. The CDR3 contains 16 residues. The CDR3 DNA follows: TGTGCCAGCAGTGAAGTGGGCAGGGGGTCTGGAAACACCATATATTTT. Protein product: CASSEVGRGSGNTIYF.

The chain employs TRBV20-1 and TRBJ1-2; D remains unclear. CDR1 is DFQATT and CDR2 is SNEGSKA in the germline V gene (reference sequence). The CDR3 sequence is 11 residues long. Trimming shortened V by 2 bases and J by 11 bases, and 12 bases separated the two germline ends. CDR3 sequence reads: CSARTDSGYTF. CDR3 nucleotides: TGCAGTGCTAGAACCGACTCGGGGTACACCTTC.

The chain combines TRBV5-1 with TRBJ1-1; unclear D gene. This CDR3 has 15 residues. CDR1 is SGHRS and CDR2 is YFSETQ in the germline V gene. Trimming left V 2 bases short and J 2 bases short, with 13 bases between. The CDR3 loop is CASSFSQVLNTEAFF. The CDR3, as DNA: TGCGCCAGCAGCTTTTCCCAGGTACTCAACACTGAAGCTTTCTTT.

The V call is TRBV15, the J call TRBJ2-7; 7 bases are a match to TRBD1. J was trimmed by 3 bases and V by 3 bases; bases with no gene match: 5. Germline loops: CDR1 LNHNV, CDR2 YYDKDF (reference sequence). The CDR3 is 14 amino acids. Here the CDR3 DNA reads TGTGCCACCAGCAGGAACCGGGACAGCTACGAGCAGTACTTC. It encodes CATSRNRDSYEQYF.

The CDR3 DNA is TGTGCCAGCTGGACAGGGTCGGGGAATTCACCCCTCCACTTT. This sequence encodes CASWTGSGNSPLHF. The rearrangement joins TRBV7-6 to TRBJ1-6; 8 bases line up with TRBD1. This CDR3 contains 14 residues. V lost 8 bases to trimming and J lost 7 bases; unmatched junction nucleotides: 7. CDR1 is SGHVS and CDR2 is FNYEAQ in the germline V gene. The full variable domain, in which reference TRBV7-6 and TRBJ1-6 provide the parts outside the CDR3, is GAGVSQSPRYKVTKRGQDVALRCDPISGHVSLYWYRQALGQGPEFLTYFNYEAQQDKSGLPNDRFSAERPEGSISTLTIQRTEQRDSAMYRCASWTGSGNSPLHFGNGTRLTVT.

The chain has TRBV28 and TRBJ2-7, with 13 bases identical to TRBD2. The CDR3 runs to 17 residues. Germline trimming cut 3 bases from V and 2 bases from J; bases unmatched to any gene: 7. Germline loops: CDR1 MDHEN, CDR2 SYDVKM. CDR3 sequence reads: CASSLGGTSGNTYEQYF. In DNA, the CDR3 is TGTGCCAGCAGTTTGGGAGGGACTAGCGGGAACACCTACGAGCAGTACTTC.

V gene TRBV7-8 combines with J gene TRBJ1-1; D gene uncertain. The V end was cut by 1 base, the J end by 2 bases, with 8 bases between. The CDR3 totals 14 residues. The germline V gene has CDR1 SGHVS and CDR2 FQNEAQ. DNA of the CDR3: TGTGCCAGCAGCTTAGTGGCTCCCAACACTGAAGCTTTCTTT. Residues: CASSLVAPNTEAFF.

The V and J genes are TRBV29-1 and TRBJ2-2; possible D gene TRBD2, 6 bases. Deletions cut 7 bases from V and 6 bases from J, with 21 bases between. Per the germline V gene, CDR1 is SQVTM and CDR2 is ANQGSEA. CDR3 length: 15 amino acids. In nucleotides, the CDR3 is TGCAGCGCCACGCGGGGCACGAGACTCTCCGGGGAGCTGTTTTTT. Protein product: CSATRGTRLSGELFF.

This clone has more than one count but fewer than ten. The chain is built from TRBV25-1 and TRBJ1-6, with TRBD1 identical over 7 bases. V dropped 1 base and J dropped 9; count of bases not matched to a gene: 9. CDR1 and CDR2 (germline): MGHDK, SYGVNS. CDR3 length: 16 amino acids. The CDR3 sequence: CASSEWSRGYRSPLHF. CDR3 coding DNA: TGTGCCAGCAGTGAATGGTCCAGGGGGTATCGTTCACCCCTCCACTTT.

V gene TRBV7-9 combines with J gene TRBJ2-5, with 9 bases identical to TRBD2. J gave up 2 bases and V 6 bases, and 7 bases lay outside the gene matches. The CDR3 contains 15 residues. From germline, CDR1 is SEHNR and CDR2 FQNEAQ (reference sequence). This CDR3 reads CASSAGLAPQETQYF. CDR3 bases: TGTGCCAGCAGTGCCGGACTAGCGCCGCAAGAGACCCAGTACTTC.

This chain connects TRBV7-9 to TRBJ2-4, with 7 bases that match TRBD1. Germline CDR1 is SEHNR and CDR2 is FQNEAQ (reference sequence). V dropped 5 bases and J dropped 5; count of bases not matched to a gene: 6. The CDR3 runs 14 residues. CDR3 bases: TGTGCCAGCAGCCTCGACAGGGCTGAAAACATTCAGTACTTC. Its protein product is CASSLDRAENIQYF.

The sample holds one count of this clone. CDR3 coding DNA: TGCGCCAGCAGCTTCCCAGGGCCCACAGATACGCAGTATTTT. Its translation: CASSFPGPTDTQYF. This rearrangement joins TRBV5-1 to TRBJ2-3; TRBD1 might be the D (5 bases). Germline V gives CDR1 SGHRS, CDR2 YFSETQ. This CDR3 contains 14 residues. V was clipped by 2 bases and J by 2 bases, with 9 bases between them.

This rearrangement joins TRBV5-5 to TRBJ1-1; 7 bases match TRBD1. The CDR3 covers 14 residues. V dropped 4 bases and J dropped 1; count of bases not matched to a gene: 4. Germline loops: CDR1 SGHKS, CDR2 YYEKEE (reference sequence). The CDR3 is CASSLDRANTEAFF. In DNA, the CDR3 is TGTGCCAGCAGCCTCGACAGGGCGAACACTGAAGCTTTCTTT.

The CDR3, as DNA: TGTGCCACCAGCCCGCGGACAGGGCTTCCAGATACGCAGTATTTT. Its translation is CATSPRTGLPDTQYF. The chain employs TRBV15 and TRBJ2-3; TRBD1 matches 8 bases. The V segment lost 5 bases and the J segment 4 bases; nucleotides outside the gene matches: 8. Germline CDR1 and CDR2: LNHNV and YYDKDF (reference sequence). The CDR3 sequence is 15 residues long.

This chain uses TRBV29-1 with TRBJ2-7, with 11 bases identical to TRBD1. Germline-derived CDR1 and CDR2 are SQVTM and ANQGSEA. The V segment lost 1 base and the J segment 0 bases; nucleotides outside the gene matches: 8. The CDR3 covers 17 residues. The CDR3: CSVEAGPGQGVSYEQYF. The CDR3 bases are TGCAGCGTTGAAGCTGGCCCGGGACAGGGGGTCTCCTACGAGCAGTACTTC.

The chain combines TRBV5-8 with TRBJ2-3; the D is unclear. V lost 1 base, J lost 7 bases, and 10 bases lay in between. Germline loops: CDR1 SGHTS, CDR2 YDEGEE. This CDR3 comprises 13 residues. In nucleotides, the CDR3 is TGTGCCAGCAGCTTGTCAGGCATTAATACGCAGTATTTT. This encodes CASSLSGINTQYF.

This rearrangement joins TRBV28 to TRBJ2-7; D may be TRBD2 (5 bases). The CDR3 extends over 13 amino acids. Germline V gene lookup returns CDR1 MDHEN and CDR2 SYDVKM. V shed 3 bases and J shed 5 bases, with 11 bases lying between them. The CDR3 loop is CASSFSGTDEQYF. CDR3 in DNA: TGTGCCAGCAGTTTCTCGGGAACAGACGAGCAGTACTTC.

The chain employs TRBV2 and TRBJ1-2; 8 bases are a match to TRBD1. Trimming cost V 10 bases and J 0 bases; bases outside gene matches: 7. Looked up from germline, CDR1 is SNHLY and CDR2 is FYNNEI. The CDR3 sequence is 14 residues long. The CDR3 DNA reads TGTGCCACCCGACAGGGGATGACTAACTATGGCTACACCTTC. This sequence encodes CATRQGMTNYGYTF.

The genes are TRBV9 and TRBJ2-5; D uncertain. V gave up 4 bases and J gave up 4 bases, with 17 bases separating them. CDR1 is SGDLS, CDR2 YYNGEE, per germline. CDR3 length: 15 residues. CDR3 in DNA: TGTGCCAGCAGCCCAACTCACGGAGTATCAGAGACCCAGTACTTC. It yields the protein CASSPTHGVSETQYF.

This clone has a single count. The genes are TRBV7-2 and TRBJ2-3, with 8 bases that match TRBD2. With V trimmed by 5 bases and J by 4 bases, 8 bases remained unmatched. This CDR3 has 15 amino acids. Germline V gives CDR1 SGHTA, CDR2 FQGNSA. The CDR3 nucleotides are TGTGCCAGCAGCCCCCGGGGAGCGGGGGCAGATACGCAGTATTTT. It specifies CASSPRGAGADTQYF.

The chain couples TRBV29-1 to TRBJ1-4; 10 positions agree with TRBD1. The CDR3 covers 14 residues. V lost 6 bases and J lost 5; bases outside the gene matches: 6. Germline V CDR1 and CDR2: SQVTM, ANQGSEA. The CDR3 nucleotides are TGCAGCGTGTCTAGACAGGGGGCGAATGAAAAACTGTTTTTT. Its protein product is CSVSRQGANEKLFF.

This clone was found once. The gene calls are TRBV5-1 and TRBJ2-5, with D perhaps matching TRBD2 (6 bases). Germline-derived CDR1 and CDR2 are SGHRS and YFSETQ. The length of the CDR3 is 14 residues. V lost 4 bases, J lost 2 bases, and 12 bases lay in between. The CDR3 sequence is CASSRAGPQETQYF. CDR3 DNA: TGCGCCAGCAGCCGGGCGGGGCCTCAAGAGACCCAGTACTTC.

This sequence joins TRBV19 and TRBJ2-1, with D possibly being TRBD2 (6 bases). From germline, CDR1 is LNHDA and CDR2 SQIVND (reference sequence). Trimming took off 8 bases at V and 4 bases at J, with 15 bases between the two ends. CDR3 length equals 14 residues. The chain's CDR3 is CASCRDSSYNEQFF. CDR3 nucleotide sequence: TGTGCCAGTTGCCGGGACTCCTCGTACAATGAGCAGTTCTTC.